Here is one T cell receptor (beta chain) with its context. Its antigen is still unknown. These data belong to a study of CD4+ T cells in melanoma. Study findings and constraints: CD8+ T cell, macrophage and B cell function reportedly correlated with neoantigen-specific CD4+ T cells. In melanoma, neoantigen-specific CD4+ T cells reportedly differed in differentiation state.

CDR3 size: 15 residues. The germline V and J ends were trimmed by 5 bases and 0 bases, with 13 bases remaining between them. Germline CDR1 is LNHDA and CDR2 is SQIVND (reference sequence). Libraries were prepared by immunoSEQ multiplex PCR; TCRdb keeps only in-frame clonotypes and omits some of them. The data contain 12,000 to 15,000 clones, 70% of them singletons. The TCR was taken from a human donor with melanoma. The chain has TRBV19 and TRBJ1-2, with D possibly matching TRBD1 (5 bases). The sample comprised cells from a culture (not recorded whether cultured in vitro). Written as DNA, the CDR3 is TGTGCCAGTAGTTTCGGGGGAACCCCTAACTATGGCTACACCTTC. Translated: CASSFGGTPNYGYTF.